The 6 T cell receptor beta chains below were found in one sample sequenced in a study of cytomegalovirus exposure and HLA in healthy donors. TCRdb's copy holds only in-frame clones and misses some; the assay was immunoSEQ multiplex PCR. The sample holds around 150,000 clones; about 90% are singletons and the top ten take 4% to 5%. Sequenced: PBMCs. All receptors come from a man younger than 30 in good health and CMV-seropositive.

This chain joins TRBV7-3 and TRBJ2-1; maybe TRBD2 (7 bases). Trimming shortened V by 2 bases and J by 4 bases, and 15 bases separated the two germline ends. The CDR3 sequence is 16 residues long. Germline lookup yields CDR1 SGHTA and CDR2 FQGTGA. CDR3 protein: CASSLGGRGNYNEQFF. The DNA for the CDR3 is TGTGCCAGCAGCTTAGGTGGGAGGGGGAATTACAATGAGCAGTTCTTC.

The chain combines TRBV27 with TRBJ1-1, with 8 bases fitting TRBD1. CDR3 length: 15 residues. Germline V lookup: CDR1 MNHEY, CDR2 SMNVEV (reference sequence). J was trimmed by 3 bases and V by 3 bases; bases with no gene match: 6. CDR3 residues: CASSFSTGVDTEAFF. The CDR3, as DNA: TGTGCCAGCAGTTTTTCGACAGGGGTGGACACTGAAGCTTTCTTT.

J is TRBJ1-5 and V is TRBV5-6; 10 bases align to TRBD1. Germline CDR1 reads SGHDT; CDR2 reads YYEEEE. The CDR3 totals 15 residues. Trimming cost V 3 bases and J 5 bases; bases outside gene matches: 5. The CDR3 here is CASSYRTGGYQPQHF. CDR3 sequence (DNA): TGTGCCAGCAGCTACCGGACAGGGGGATATCAGCCCCAGCATTTT.

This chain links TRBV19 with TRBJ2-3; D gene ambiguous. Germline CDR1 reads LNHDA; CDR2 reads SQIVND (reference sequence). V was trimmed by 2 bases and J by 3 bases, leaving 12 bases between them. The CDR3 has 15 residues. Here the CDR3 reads CASSILHQATDTQYF. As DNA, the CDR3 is TGTGCCAGTAGTATACTCCACCAGGCTACAGATACGCAGTATTTT.

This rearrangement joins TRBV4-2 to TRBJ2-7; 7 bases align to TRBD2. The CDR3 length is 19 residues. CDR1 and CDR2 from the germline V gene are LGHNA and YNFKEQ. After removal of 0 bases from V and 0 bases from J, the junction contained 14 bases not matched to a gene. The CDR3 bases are TGTGCCAGCAGCCAAGATTGGCGCGTGAGGCTAGCGGCCTCCTACGAGCAGTACTTC. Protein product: CASSQDWRVRLAASYEQYF.

The CDR3 DNA reads as TGTGCCATCAGCGAAATGAGGACAGCTATGAACACTGAAGCTTTCTTT. This translates into CAISEMRTAMNTEAFF. The chain links TRBV10-3 to TRBJ1-1; perhaps TRBD1 as D (6 bases). Trimming took off 6 bases at V and 0 bases at J, with 17 bases between the two ends. This CDR3 has 16 amino acids. Germline lookup yields CDR1 ENHRY and CDR2 SYGVKD.